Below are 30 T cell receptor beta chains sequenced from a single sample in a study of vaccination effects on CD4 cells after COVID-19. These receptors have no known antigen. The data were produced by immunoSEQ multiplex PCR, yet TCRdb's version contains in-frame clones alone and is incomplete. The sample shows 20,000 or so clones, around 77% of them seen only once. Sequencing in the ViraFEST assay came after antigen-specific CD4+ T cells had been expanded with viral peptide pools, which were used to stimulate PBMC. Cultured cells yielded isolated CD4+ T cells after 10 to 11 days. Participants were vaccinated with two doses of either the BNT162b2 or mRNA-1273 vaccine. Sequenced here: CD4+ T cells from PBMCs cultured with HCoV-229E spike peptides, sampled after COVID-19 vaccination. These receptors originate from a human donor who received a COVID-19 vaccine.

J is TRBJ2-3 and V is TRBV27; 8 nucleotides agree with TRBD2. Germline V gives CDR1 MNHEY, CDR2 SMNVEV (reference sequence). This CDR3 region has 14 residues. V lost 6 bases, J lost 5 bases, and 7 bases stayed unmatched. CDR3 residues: CASRTGLAVDTQYF. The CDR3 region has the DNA TGTGCCAGCAGGACTGGACTAGCCGTAGATACGCAGTATTTT.

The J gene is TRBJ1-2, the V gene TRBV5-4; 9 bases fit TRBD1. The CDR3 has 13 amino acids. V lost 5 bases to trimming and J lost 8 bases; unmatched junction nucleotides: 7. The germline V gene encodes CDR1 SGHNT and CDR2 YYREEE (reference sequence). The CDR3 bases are TGTGCCAGCAGGAGAACAGGGGGCGCGGGCTACACCTTC. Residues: CASRRTGGAGYTF.

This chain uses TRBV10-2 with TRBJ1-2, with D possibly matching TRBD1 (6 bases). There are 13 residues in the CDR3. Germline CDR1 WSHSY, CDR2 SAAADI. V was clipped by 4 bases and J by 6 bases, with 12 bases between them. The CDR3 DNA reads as TGCGCCAGCAGTGTTCGGGGGGCCCATGGCTACACCTTC. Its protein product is CASSVRGAHGYTF.

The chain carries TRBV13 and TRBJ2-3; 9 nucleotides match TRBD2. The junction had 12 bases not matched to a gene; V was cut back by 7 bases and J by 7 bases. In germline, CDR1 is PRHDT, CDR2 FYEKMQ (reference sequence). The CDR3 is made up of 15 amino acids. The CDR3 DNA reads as TGTGCCAGCAAGGCCGGGCGGGGGGGGTATCATACGCAGTATTTT. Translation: CASKAGRGGYHTQYF.

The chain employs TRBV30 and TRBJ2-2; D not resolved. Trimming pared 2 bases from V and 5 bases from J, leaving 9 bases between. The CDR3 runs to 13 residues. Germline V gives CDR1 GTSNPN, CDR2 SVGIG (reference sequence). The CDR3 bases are TGTGCCTGGAGTAGGGCCAGGACCGGGGAGCTGTTTTTT. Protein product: CAWSRARTGELFF.

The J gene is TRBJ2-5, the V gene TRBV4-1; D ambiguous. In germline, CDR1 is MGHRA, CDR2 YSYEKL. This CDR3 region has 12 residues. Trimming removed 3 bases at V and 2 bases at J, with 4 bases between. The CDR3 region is CASSQIQETQYF. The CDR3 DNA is TGCGCCAGCAGCCAGATACAAGAGACCCAGTACTTC.

The CDR3 DNA is TGTGCCAGCAGTGGGAGGGGAAACTTCGCTGGGGCCAACGTCCTGACTTTC. It codes for CASSGRGNFAGANVLTF. The rearrangement joins TRBV6-1 to TRBJ2-6; maybe TRBD2 (6 bases). V lost 4 bases and J 2 bases, leaving 15 bases between the germline ends. There are 17 residues in the CDR3. Germline CDR1 is MNHNS and CDR2 is SASEGT.

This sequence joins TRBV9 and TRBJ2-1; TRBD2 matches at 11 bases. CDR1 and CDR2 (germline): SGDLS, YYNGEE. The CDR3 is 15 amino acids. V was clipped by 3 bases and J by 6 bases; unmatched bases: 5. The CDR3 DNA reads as TGTGCCAGCAGCGAGATAGCGGGGGGGGTCAATGAGCAGTTCTTC. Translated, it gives CASSEIAGGVNEQFF. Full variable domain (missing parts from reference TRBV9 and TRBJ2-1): DSGVTQTPKHLITATGQRVTLRCSPRSGDLSVYWYQQSLDQGLQFLIQYYNGEERAKGNILERFSAQQFPDLHSELNLSSLELGDSALYFCASSEIAGGVNEQFFGPGTRLTVL.

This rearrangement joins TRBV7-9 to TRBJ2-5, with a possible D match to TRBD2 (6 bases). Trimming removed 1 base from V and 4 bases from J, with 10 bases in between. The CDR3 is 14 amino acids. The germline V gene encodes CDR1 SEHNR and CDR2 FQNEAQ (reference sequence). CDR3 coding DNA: TGTGCCAGCAGCTTAGTGAGGGGAGGAGAGACCCAGTACTTC. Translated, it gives CASSLVRGGETQYF.

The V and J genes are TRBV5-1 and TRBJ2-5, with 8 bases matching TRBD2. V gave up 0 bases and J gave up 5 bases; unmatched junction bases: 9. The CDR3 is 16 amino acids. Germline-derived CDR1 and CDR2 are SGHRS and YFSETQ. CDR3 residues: CASSLAGGLAWETQYF. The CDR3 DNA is TGCGCCAGCAGCTTGGCGGGTGGACTAGCATGGGAGACCCAGTACTTC.

CDR3 in amino acids: CASSQGGYSDTQYF. The DNA for the CDR3 is TGTGCCAGCAGCCAAGGTGGCTACTCAGATACGCAGTATTTT. V and J are TRBV3-1 (or the pseudogene TRBV3-2) and TRBJ2-3, with unresolved D. CDR1 and CDR2 from the germline V gene are LGHDT and YNNKEL (reference sequence). The CDR3 contains 14 residues. Trimming cost V 1 base and J 4 bases, with 9 bases left between them.

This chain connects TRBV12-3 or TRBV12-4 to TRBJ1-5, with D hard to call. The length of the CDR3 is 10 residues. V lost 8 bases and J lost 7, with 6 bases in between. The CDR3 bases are TGTGCCAGCCCAAACCAGCCCCAGCATTTT. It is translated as CASPNQPQHF.

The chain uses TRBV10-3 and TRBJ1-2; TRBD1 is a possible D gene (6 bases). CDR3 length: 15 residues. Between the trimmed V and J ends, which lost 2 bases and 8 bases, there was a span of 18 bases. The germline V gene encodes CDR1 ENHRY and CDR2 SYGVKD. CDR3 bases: TGTGCCATCAGTGAGGACAGATCGGACAGCGGAGGCTACACCTTC. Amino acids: CAISEDRSDSGGYTF.

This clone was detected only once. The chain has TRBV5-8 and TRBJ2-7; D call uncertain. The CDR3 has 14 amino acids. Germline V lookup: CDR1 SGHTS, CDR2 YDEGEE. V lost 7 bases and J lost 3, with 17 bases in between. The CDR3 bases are TGTGCCAGCGGTAAGGCGGACGGCTTCTACGAGCAGTACTTC. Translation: CASGKADGFYEQYF.

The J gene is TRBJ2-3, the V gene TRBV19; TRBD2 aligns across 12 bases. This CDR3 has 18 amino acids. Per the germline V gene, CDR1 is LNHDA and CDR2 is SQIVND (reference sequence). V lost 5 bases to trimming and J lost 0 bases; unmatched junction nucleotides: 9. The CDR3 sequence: CASSSTSGRTTSTDTQYF. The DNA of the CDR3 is TGTGCCAGTAGTTCTACTAGCGGGAGGACCACTAGCACAGATACGCAGTATTTT.

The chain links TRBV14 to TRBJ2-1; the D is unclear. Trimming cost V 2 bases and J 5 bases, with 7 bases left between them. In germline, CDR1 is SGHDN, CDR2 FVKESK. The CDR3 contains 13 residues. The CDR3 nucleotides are TGTGCCAGCAGCCAAATTCGGGACAATGAGCAGTTCTTC. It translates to CASSQIRDNEQFF.

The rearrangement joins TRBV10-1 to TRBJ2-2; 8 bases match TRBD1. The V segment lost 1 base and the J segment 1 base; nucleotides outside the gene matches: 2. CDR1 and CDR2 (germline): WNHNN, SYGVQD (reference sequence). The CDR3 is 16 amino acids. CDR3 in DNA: TGCGCCAGCAGTGAGTGGGGGACAGGGAACACCGGGGAGCTGTTTTTT. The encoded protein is CASSEWGTGNTGELFF.

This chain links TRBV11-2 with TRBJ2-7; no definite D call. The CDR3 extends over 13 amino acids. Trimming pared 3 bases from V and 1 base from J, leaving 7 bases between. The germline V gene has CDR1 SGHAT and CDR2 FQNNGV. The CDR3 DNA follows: TGTGCCAGCAGCTTTGGCTGGTCCTACGAGCAGTACTTC. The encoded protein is CASSFGWSYEQYF.

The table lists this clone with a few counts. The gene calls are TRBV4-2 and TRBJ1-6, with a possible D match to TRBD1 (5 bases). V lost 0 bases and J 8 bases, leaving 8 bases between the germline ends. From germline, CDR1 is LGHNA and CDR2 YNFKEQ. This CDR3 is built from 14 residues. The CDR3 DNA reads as TGTGCCAGCAGCCAAGACAGGGCGGATTCACCCCTCCACTTT. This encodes CASSQDRADSPLHF.

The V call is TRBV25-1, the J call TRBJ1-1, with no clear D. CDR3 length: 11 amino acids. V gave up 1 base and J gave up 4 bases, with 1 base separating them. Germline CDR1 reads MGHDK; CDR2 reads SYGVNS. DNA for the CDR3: TGTGCCAGCAGTGAATCCACTGAAGCTTTCTTT. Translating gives CASSESTEAFF.

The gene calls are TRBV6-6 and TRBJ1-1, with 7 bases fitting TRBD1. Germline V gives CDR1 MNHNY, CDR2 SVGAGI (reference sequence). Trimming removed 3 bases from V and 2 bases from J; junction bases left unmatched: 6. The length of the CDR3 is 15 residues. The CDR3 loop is CASSYSGGLNTEAFF. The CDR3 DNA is TGTGCCAGCAGTTATTCAGGGGGGCTAAACACTGAAGCTTTCTTT.

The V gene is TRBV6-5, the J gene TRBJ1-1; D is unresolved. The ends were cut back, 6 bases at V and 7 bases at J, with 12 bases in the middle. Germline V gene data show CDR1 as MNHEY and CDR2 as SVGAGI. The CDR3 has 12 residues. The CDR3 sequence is CASSRDRGEAFF. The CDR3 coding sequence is TGTGCCAGCAGCCGAGACCGGGGTGAAGCTTTCTTT.

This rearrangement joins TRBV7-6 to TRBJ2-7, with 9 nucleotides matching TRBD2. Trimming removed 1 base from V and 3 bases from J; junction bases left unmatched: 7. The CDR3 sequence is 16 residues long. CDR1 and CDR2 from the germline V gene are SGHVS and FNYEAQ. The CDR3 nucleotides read TGTGCCAGCAGCTTAGGCTCTAGCGGGATGAACTACGAGCAGTACTTC. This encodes CASSLGSSGMNYEQYF.

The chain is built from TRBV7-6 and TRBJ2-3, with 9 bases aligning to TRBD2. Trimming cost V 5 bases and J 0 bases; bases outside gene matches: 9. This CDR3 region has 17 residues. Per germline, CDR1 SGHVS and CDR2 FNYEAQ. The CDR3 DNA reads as TGTGCCAGCAGCCCGACCCCTAGCGGGGCTAGCACAGATACGCAGTATTTT. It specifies CASSPTPSGASTDTQYF. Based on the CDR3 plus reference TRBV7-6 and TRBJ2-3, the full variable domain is GAGVSQSPRYKVTKRGQDVALRCDPISGHVSLYWYRQALGQGPEFLTYFNYEAQQDKSGLPNDRFSAERPEGSISTLTIQRTEQRDSAMYRCASSPTPSGASTDTQYFGPGTRLTVL.

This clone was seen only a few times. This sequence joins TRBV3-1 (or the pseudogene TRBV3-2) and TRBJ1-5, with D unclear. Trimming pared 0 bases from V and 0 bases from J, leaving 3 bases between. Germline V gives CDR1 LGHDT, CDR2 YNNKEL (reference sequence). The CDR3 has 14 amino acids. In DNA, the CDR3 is TGTGCCAGCAGCCAAGAGCTTAGCAATCAGCCCCAGCATTTT. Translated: CASSQELSNQPQHF.

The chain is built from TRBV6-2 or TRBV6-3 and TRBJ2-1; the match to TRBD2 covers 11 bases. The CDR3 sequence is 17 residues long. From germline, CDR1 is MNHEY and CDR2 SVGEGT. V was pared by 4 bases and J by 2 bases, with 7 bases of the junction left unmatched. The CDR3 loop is CASSFPLAGATYNEQFF. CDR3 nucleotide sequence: TGTGCCAGCAGTTTTCCACTAGCGGGAGCTACCTACAATGAGCAGTTCTTC.

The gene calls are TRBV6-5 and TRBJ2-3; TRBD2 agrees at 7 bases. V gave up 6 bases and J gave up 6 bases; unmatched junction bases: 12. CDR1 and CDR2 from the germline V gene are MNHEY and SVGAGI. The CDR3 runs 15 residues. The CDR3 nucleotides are TGTGCCAGCAGGACGACTAGCTCCGGGGGGGATACGCAGTATTTT. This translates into CASRTTSSGGDTQYF.

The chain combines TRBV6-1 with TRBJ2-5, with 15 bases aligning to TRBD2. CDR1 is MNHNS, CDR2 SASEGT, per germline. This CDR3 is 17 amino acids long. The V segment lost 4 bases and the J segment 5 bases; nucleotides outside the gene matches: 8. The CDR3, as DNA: TGTGCCAGCAGTGGACCGGGACTAGCGGGGGGTGGTGAGACCCAGTACTTC. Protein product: CASSGPGLAGGGETQYF.

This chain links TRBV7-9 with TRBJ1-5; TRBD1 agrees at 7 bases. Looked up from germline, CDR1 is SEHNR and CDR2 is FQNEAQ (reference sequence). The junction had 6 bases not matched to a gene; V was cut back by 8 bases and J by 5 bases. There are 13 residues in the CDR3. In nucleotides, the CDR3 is TGTGCCAGCGTAGAGGGGGCTGATCAGCCCCAGCATTTT. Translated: CASVEGADQPQHF.

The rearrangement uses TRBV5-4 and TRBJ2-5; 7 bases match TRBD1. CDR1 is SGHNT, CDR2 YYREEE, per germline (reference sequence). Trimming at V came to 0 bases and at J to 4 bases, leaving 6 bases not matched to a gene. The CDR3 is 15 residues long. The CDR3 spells CASSLEGGDAETQYF. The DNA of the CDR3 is TGTGCCAGCAGCTTGGAAGGGGGCGACGCAGAGACCCAGTACTTC. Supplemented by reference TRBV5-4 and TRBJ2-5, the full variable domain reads ETGVTQSPTHLIKTRGQQVTLRCSSQSGHNTVSWYQQALGQGPQFIFQYYREEENGRGNFPPRFSGLQFPNYSSELNVNALELDDSALYLCASSLEGGDAETQYFGPGTRLLVL.